Listed here are 14 T cell receptor beta chains from one sample, sequenced in a study of T cells after yellow fever vaccination. TCRdb analysed the 5' RACE reads with MiXCR anew, one entry per CDR3 protein. Here the sample spans more than 300,000 distinct CDR3 sequences, about 4.5% being singletons. The sequences come from PBMCs, collected 15 days after the yellow fever booster vaccination. All receptors come from a man aged 18 to 29 who received the YFV17D yellow fever vaccine.

This clonotype appeared many times. This chain uses TRBV7-8 with TRBJ1-3; 8 bases are shared with TRBD1. The trim removed 8 bases at V and 10 bases at J, leaving 10 bases unmatched. Per germline, CDR1 SGHVS and CDR2 FQNEAQ. This CDR3 region has 13 residues. CDR3 in amino acids: CASAGGPGVTIYF. CDR3 DNA: TGTGCCAGCGCAGGGGGCCCCGGGGTTACCATATATTTT.

The sample holds a few counts of this clonotype. J is TRBJ1-5 and V is TRBV6-6; D not resolved. The CDR3 is 14 amino acids. Germline assignment: CDR1 MNHNY and CDR2 SVGAGI (reference sequence). V lost 2 bases to trimming and J lost 2 bases, with 7 bases between them. The CDR3 coding sequence is TGTGCCAGCAGTTACGTCCAGGGCAATCAGCCCCAGCATTTT. This sequence encodes CASSYVQGNQPQHF.

This clonotype was seen repeatedly, ten times or more. The rearrangement links TRBV4-3 to TRBJ2-7; possible D gene TRBD1, 5 bases. CDR1 is LGHNA and CDR2 is YSLEER in the germline V gene. The CDR3 is made up of 14 amino acids. Trimming shortened V by 0 bases and J by 2 bases, and 8 bases separated the two germline ends. This CDR3 reads CASSQDSGPYEQYF. CDR3 sequence (DNA): TGCGCCAGCAGCCAAGATTCAGGGCCCTACGAGCAGTACTTC.

V and J are TRBV12-3 or TRBV12-4 and TRBJ1-5; D call uncertain. The CDR3 contains 14 residues. The V gene lost 6 bases and the J gene lost 6 bases, with 15 bases spanning the gap. The DNA of the CDR3 is TGTGCCAGCAGACCCTCCCAGCGGAGTCAGCCCCAGCATTTT. Its protein is CASRPSQRSQPQHF.

This clonotype was recorded at least ten times. The chain links TRBV6-2 or TRBV6-3 to TRBJ2-5, with no clear D. CDR3 length: 14 amino acids. Deletions cut 0 bases from V and 5 bases from J, with 10 bases between. Germline loops: CDR1 MNHEY, CDR2 SVGEGT. CDR3 in amino acids: CASSYSMRLETQYF. DNA for the CDR3: TGTGCCAGCAGTTACTCGATGCGATTGGAGACCCAGTACTTC.

The gene calls are TRBV19 and TRBJ2-2; D is undetermined. Deletions cut 5 bases from V and 5 bases from J, with 15 bases between. Germline CDR1 LNHDA, CDR2 SQIVND (reference sequence). CDR3 size: 15 residues. CDR3 in DNA: TGTGCCAGTAGTCGTTTCCCGGGCCCGACCGGGGAGCTGTTTTTT. This codes for CASSRFPGPTGELFF.

This clonotype was recorded many times. The chain uses TRBV21-1 and TRBJ1-1. TRBV21-1 is termed a pseudogene. CDR3 length: 15 residues. The CDR3 reads CASSKKASNETEAFF. The CDR3 DNA follows: TGTGCCAGCAGCAAAAAGGCCTCAAATGAGACTGAAGCTTTCTTT.

The chain joins TRBV7-2 to TRBJ2-3, with TRBD2 matching 10 bases. Trimming took 4 bases from V and 4 from J; bases not matched to a gene: 5. This CDR3 spans 15 amino acids. From germline, CDR1 is SGHTA and CDR2 FQGNSA. For the CDR3, the DNA is TGTGCCAGCAGCTCAAGGACTAGCGGTCCAGATACGCAGTATTTT. It encodes CASSSRTSGPDTQYF.

The chain joins TRBV7-2 to TRBJ2-3, with unresolved D. The V end lost 4 bases, the J end lost 0 bases, and 8 bases lay between the germline ends. The germline gives CDR1 SGHTA, CDR2 FQGNSA. The CDR3 length is 14 residues. CDR3 in DNA: TGTGCCAGCAGCTCCCGCCGCAGCACAGATACGCAGTATTTT. This gives the protein CASSSRRSTDTQYF.

This clonotype was counted ten times or more. This chain joins TRBV29-1 and TRBJ2-3; D ambiguous. The CDR3 sequence is 11 residues long. V was clipped by 7 bases and J by 5 bases, with 10 bases between them. Per the germline V gene, CDR1 is SQVTM and CDR2 is ANQGSEA. CDR3 bases: TGCAGCGCCCGGACGAAAGATACGCAGTATTTT. This translates into CSARTKDTQYF.

This clonotype has at least ten counts. The rearrangement links TRBV9 to TRBJ2-5; no clear D gene. The CDR3 loop spans 12 amino acids. V lost 0 bases and J 7 bases, leaving 7 bases between the germline ends. Germline V lookup: CDR1 SGDLS, CDR2 YYNGEE. The CDR3 sequence is CASSVEGRTQYF. The DNA of the CDR3 is TGTGCCAGCAGCGTAGAGGGTAGGACCCAGTACTTC. Based on the CDR3 plus reference TRBV9 and TRBJ2-5, the full variable domain is DSGVTQTPKHLITATGQRVTLRCSPRSGDLSVYWYQQSLDQGLQFLIQYYNGEERAKGNILERFSAQQFPDLHSELNLSSLELGDSALYFCASSVEGRTQYFGPGTRLLVL.

This clonotype has a count of ten or more. This chain links TRBV7-9 with TRBJ2-5; a weak D match, TRBD1 (5 bases). Trimming took off 3 bases at V and 5 bases at J, with 10 bases between the two ends. The CDR3 contains 13 residues. Looked up from germline, CDR1 is SEHNR and CDR2 is FQNEAQ (reference sequence). The CDR3 nucleotides read TGTGCCAGCAGCTTTCTAGGGGTGGAGACCCAGTACTTC. It encodes CASSFLGVETQYF.

This clonotype has a handful of counts. This chain links TRBV20-1 with TRBJ2-5; 8 nucleotides align to TRBD2. Germline V lookup: CDR1 DFQATT, CDR2 SNEGSKA (reference sequence). The J segment lost 2 bases and the V segment lost 6 bases, leaving 5 bases of the junction unmatched. There are 13 residues in the CDR3. The CDR3 nucleotides are TGCAGTGCAAGGGCGGGGGGACAAGAGACCCAGTACTTC. Amino acid sequence: CSARAGGQETQYF.

The rearrangement joins TRBV3-1 to TRBJ1-2, with D unresolved. Germline lookup yields CDR1 LGHDT and CDR2 YNNKEL (reference sequence). CDR3 size: 14 residues. V was trimmed by 4 bases and J by 5 bases, leaving 14 bases between them. The CDR3: CASSRTAVSYGYTF. The CDR3 region has the DNA TGTGCCAGCAGCCGAACCGCAGTCTCTTATGGCTACACCTTC.